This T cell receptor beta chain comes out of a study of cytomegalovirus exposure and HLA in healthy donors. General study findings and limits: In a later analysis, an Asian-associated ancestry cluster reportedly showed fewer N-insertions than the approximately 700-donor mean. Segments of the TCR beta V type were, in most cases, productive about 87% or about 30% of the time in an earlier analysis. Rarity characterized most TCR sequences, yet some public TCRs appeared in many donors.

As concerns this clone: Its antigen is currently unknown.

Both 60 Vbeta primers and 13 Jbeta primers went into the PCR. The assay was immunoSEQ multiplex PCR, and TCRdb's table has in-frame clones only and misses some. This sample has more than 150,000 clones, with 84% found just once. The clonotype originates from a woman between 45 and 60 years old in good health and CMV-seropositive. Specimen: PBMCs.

CDR3: CSVGTGGEGYTF. The CDR3 bases are TGCAGCGTTGGGACAGGGGGCGAGGGCTACACCTTC. The chain has TRBV29-1 and TRBJ1-2, with 11 bases aligning to TRBD1. After removal of 4 bases from V and 8 bases from J, the junction contained 3 bases not matched to a gene. Germline lookup yields CDR1 SQVTM and CDR2 ANQGSEA. CDR3 length: 12 amino acids.